Shown below are 14 T cell receptor beta chains from a single sample sequenced in a study of blood T cells in healthy people across ages (dated by TCRdb to about 2015). Library construction relied on 5' RACE. The sample was run on an Illumina HiSeq 2500. A second PCR of about 7 to 12 cycles was run with a J-beta primer mix and a sample-barcoded 5' primer. TCRdb trimmed public reads at Q25 via fastp, called clones via MiXCR and kept in-frame beta chains. For every CDR3 protein sequence, its rows merge into one entry that carries the most common genes and DNA. This sample has about 640,000 distinct CDR3 sequences in its table, and about 53% of those were observed once. The ten biggest clones cover roughly 34% of the sample. The specimen was blood. The receptors come from a man aged 60 to 75 in good health.

The chain has TRBV5-1 and TRBJ1-2, with D possibly being TRBD1 (5 bases). Per germline, CDR1 SGHRS and CDR2 YFSETQ. Trimming shortened V by 5 bases and J by 8 bases, and 22 bases separated the two germline ends. The CDR3 has 15 amino acids. The CDR3 region is CASSTDRDGLGGYTF. In DNA form, the CDR3 reads TGCGCCAGCAGTACAGACCGGGACGGCCTAGGCGGCTACACCTTC.

This clonotype was counted only a few times. This chain uses TRBV20-1 with TRBJ2-5, with D possibly TRBD2 on 6 matching bases. The germline V gene encodes CDR1 DFQATT and CDR2 SNEGSKA (reference sequence). This CDR3 contains 14 residues. Trimming removed 0 bases at V and 2 bases at J, with 10 bases between. Here the CDR3 DNA reads TGCAGTGCTAGAGATACGCGGGGACAAGAGACCCAGTACTTC. It yields the protein CSARDTRGQETQYF.

This chain joins TRBV4-2 and TRBJ2-5, with 14 bases lining up with TRBD2. CDR3 length: 18 amino acids. Per germline, CDR1 LGHNA and CDR2 YNFKEQ. The J segment lost 5 bases and the V segment lost 1 base, leaving 9 bases of the junction unmatched. CDR3 amino acids: CASSQVAGLAGGRETQYF. CDR3 nucleotides: TGTGCCAGCAGCCAAGTTGCCGGACTAGCGGGGGGTCGGGAGACCCAGTACTTC.

This clonotype was observed many times. The V gene is TRBV7-6, the J gene TRBJ1-5; TRBD1 matches at 7 bases. This CDR3 is 15 amino acids long. Germline V gene data show CDR1 as SGHVS and CDR2 as FNYEAQ. Germline trimming cut 1 base from V and 8 bases from J; bases unmatched to any gene: 8. This chain's CDR3 is CASSLGPGGSKPQHF. The CDR3 DNA follows: TGTGCCAGCAGCTTAGGTCCAGGGGGGAGCAAGCCCCAGCATTTT.

The V call is TRBV4-1, the J call TRBJ2-1; 7 nucleotides align to TRBD2. The CDR3 is 16 amino acids. V gave up 1 base and J gave up 1 base; unmatched junction bases: 4. CDR1 and CDR2 (germline): MGHRA, YSYEKL. CDR3 amino acids: CASSQGWGGSYNEQFF. CDR3 nucleotides: TGCGCCAGCAGCCAAGGGTGGGGGGGTTCCTACAATGAGCAGTTCTTC.

The V gene is TRBV21-1, the J gene TRBJ1-6. TRBV21-1 is marked as a pseudogene. The CDR3 has 16 amino acids. For the CDR3, the DNA is TGTGCCAGCAGCCCCACCGAACAGACCCATAATTCACCCCTCCACTTT. As protein: CASSPTEQTHNSPLHF.

CDR3 nucleotides: TGTGCCAGCAGTTCGGACAGGGGCGCTAATGAAAAACTGTTTTTT. Its protein is CASSSDRGANEKLFF. This chain connects TRBV6-6 to TRBJ1-4; 9 bases align to TRBD1. The germline CDR1 and CDR2 sequences are MNHNY and SVGAGI (reference sequence). V lost 4 bases, J lost 3 bases, and 3 bases stayed unmatched. The CDR3 contains 15 residues.

The V gene is TRBV20-1, the J gene TRBJ2-7; maybe TRBD1 (6 bases). This CDR3 region has 12 residues. Trimming pared 3 bases from V and 7 bases from J, leaving 13 bases between. The germline V gene has CDR1 DFQATT and CDR2 SNEGSKA (reference sequence). The CDR3, as DNA: TGCAGTGCTAGTAGGGGCCAGGGGGAGCAGTACTTC. Protein product: CSASRGQGEQYF.

The chain uses TRBV18 and TRBJ2-4; D ambiguous. The length of the CDR3 is 14 residues. The germline CDR1 and CDR2 sequences are KGHSH and LQKENI. V shed 4 bases and J shed 0 bases, with 7 bases lying between them. This CDR3 reads CASSQNGAKNIQYF. The CDR3 DNA reads as TGTGCCAGCTCACAAAACGGAGCCAAAAACATTCAGTACTTC.

The chain recombines TRBV10-3 with TRBJ2-1; D perhaps matches TRBD2 (5 bases). The germline CDR1 and CDR2 sequences are ENHRY and SYGVKD. V was trimmed by 6 bases and J by 8 bases, leaving 11 bases between them. This CDR3 contains 12 residues. The CDR3 DNA is TGTGCCATCAGCGGGGATCACGATGAGCAGTTCTTC. Protein: CAISGDHDEQFF.

The V and J genes are TRBV5-1 and TRBJ2-5, with D perhaps given as TRBD1 or TRBD2 (5 bases each). Trimming removed 6 bases at V and 0 bases at J, with 12 bases between. Per germline, CDR1 SGHRS and CDR2 YFSETQ. The CDR3 contains 14 residues. In nucleotides, the CDR3 is TGCGCCAGCACCCGGATGGGGGACCAAGAGACCCAGTACTTC. Amino acid sequence: CASTRMGDQETQYF. Full variable domain (outside the CDR3, taken from reference TRBV5-1 and TRBJ2-5): KAGVTQTPRYLIKTRGQQVTLSCSPISGHRSVSWYQQTPGQGLQFLFEYFSETQRNKGNFPGRFSGRQFSNSRSEMNVSTLELGDSALYLCASTRMGDQETQYFGPGTRLLVL.

About this clonotype: Germline and junction disagree at one end, which may indicate a read error. The chain links TRBV4-1 to TRBJ2-6; tentatively, D is TRBD2 (5 bases). CDR1 is MGHRA and CDR2 is YSYEKL in the germline V gene. The CDR3 runs 20 residues. Here the CDR3 reads CASSQVGMTTLSSGVNVLTF. CDR3 sequence (DNA): TGCGCCAGCAGCCAAGTGGGTATGACTACCCTTTCCTCTGGGGTCAACGTCCTGACTTTC.

This clonotype has only a few counts. The V call is TRBV29-1, the J call TRBJ2-1; TRBD2 matches at 15 bases. The V gene end was trimmed by 7 bases and the J gene end by 7 bases; junction bases not matched to a gene: 5. Germline CDR1 reads SQVTM; CDR2 reads ANQGSEA. The CDR3 is 14 residues long. CDR3 amino acids: CSARTSGGANEQFF. CDR3 nucleotide sequence: TGCAGCGCCCGGACTAGCGGGGGGGCGAATGAGCAGTTCTTC.

The V gene is TRBV9, the J gene TRBJ2-3, with 8 bases that match TRBD1. This CDR3 is built from 14 residues. The germline gives CDR1 SGDLS, CDR2 YYNGEE. V lost 6 bases and J lost 5; bases outside the gene matches: 8. The DNA of the CDR3 is TGTGCCAGCAATCAGGACAGGGTGGGAGATACGCAGTATTTT. Translated, it gives CASNQDRVGDTQYF.